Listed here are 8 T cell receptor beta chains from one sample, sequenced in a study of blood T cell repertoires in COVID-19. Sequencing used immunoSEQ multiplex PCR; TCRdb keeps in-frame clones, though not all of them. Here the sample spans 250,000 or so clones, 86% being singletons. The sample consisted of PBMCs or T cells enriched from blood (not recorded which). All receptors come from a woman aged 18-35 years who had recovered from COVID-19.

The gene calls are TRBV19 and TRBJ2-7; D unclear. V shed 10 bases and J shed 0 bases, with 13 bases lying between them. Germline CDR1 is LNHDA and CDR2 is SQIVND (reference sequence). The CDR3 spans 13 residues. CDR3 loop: CAIPRHSSYEQYF. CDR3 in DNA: TGTGCCATTCCCCGACACTCCTCCTACGAGCAGTACTTC.

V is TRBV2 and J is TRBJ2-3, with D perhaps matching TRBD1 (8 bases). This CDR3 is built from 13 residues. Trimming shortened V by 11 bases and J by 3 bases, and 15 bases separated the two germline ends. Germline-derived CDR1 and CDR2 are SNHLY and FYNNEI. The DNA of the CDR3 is TGTGCCGAAACAGGGGGGGCAACAGATACGCAGTATTTT. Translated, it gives CAETGGATDTQYF.

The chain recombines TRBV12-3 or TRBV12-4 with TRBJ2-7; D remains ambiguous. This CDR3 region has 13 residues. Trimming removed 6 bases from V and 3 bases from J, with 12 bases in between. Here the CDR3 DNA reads TGTGCCAGCAGCCGTAGTCTTCTCTACGAGCAGTACTTC. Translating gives CASSRSLLYEQYF.

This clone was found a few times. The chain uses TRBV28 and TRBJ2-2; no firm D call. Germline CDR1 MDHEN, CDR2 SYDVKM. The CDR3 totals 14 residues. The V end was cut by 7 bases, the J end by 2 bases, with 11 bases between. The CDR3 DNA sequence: TGTGCCAGCACGGCAGGCCCTAACACCGGGGAGCTGTTTTTT. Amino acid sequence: CASTAGPNTGELFF.

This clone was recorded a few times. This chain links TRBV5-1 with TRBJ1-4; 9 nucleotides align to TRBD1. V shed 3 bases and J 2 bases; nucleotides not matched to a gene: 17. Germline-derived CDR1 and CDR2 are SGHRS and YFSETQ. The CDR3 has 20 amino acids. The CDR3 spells CASSSGLGQGTRATNEKLFF. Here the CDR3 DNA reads TGCGCCAGCAGCTCTGGGCTGGGACAGGGAACGAGGGCCACTAATGAAAAACTGTTTTTT.

CDR3 sequence reads: CASSQDGGGGDYGYTF. In DNA form, the CDR3 reads TGTGCCAGCAGCCAAGATGGAGGGGGCGGGGACTATGGCTACACCTTC. The chain has TRBV3-1 (or the pseudogene TRBV3-2) and TRBJ1-2; 7 bases map to TRBD1. Germline V CDR1 and CDR2: LGHDT, YNNKEL (reference sequence). Trimming at V came to 0 bases and at J to 3 bases, leaving 7 bases not matched to a gene. The CDR3 spans 16 residues.

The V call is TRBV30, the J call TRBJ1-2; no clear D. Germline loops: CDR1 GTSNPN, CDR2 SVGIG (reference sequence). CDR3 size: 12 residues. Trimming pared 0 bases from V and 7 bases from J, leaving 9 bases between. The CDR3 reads CAWSVPVFGYTF. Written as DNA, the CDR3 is TGTGCCTGGAGTGTACCGGTTTTTGGCTACACCTTC.

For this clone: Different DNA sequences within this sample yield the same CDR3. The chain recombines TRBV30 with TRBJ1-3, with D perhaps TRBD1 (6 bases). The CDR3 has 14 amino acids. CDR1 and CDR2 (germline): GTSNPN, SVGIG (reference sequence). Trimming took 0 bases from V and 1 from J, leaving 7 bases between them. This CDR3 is CAWSVGGSGNTIYF. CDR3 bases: TGTGCCTGGAGTGTAGGGGGTTCTGGAAACACCATATATTTT.